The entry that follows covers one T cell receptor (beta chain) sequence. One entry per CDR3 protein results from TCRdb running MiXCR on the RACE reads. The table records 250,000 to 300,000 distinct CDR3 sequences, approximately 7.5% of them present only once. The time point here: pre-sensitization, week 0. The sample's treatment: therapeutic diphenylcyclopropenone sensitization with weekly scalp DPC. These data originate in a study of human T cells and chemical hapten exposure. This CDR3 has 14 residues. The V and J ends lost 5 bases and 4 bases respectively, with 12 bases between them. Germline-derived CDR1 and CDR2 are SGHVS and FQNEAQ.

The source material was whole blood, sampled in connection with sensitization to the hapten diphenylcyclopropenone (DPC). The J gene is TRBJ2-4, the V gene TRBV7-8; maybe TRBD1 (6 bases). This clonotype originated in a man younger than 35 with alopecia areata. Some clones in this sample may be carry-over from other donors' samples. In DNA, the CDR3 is TGTGCCAGCAGCCCAGGGACAACAAAAAACATTCAGTACTTC. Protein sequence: CASSPGTTKNIQYF.